The T cell receptor beta chain described here comes from a study of T cell responses to AZD1222 COVID-19 vaccine (dated by TCRdb to about 2021). About the full investigation: A total of 240 or so trial participants underwent TCR sequencing, of whom some 200 had received two doses of AZD1222 and about 25 had received two doses of the MenACWY control vaccine. Trial participants were enrolled by age into 18-55, 56-69 and 70-plus year subgroups, with about 150, 27 and 61 TCR-sequenced participants respectively. Findings and caveats that apply to the study as a whole: Because no day 14 peak-response samples were available, the repertoires could be characterized only after the peak T cell response. Reportedly, almost half of the unique spike-specific TCRs recognized epitopes lying outside the regions that are mutated in the B.1.351 and B.1.1.7 variants. Participants were mostly white British, with more females than males. The authors suggested clonal diversity may have been underestimated. In the small 56-69-year group, the increase in depth fell short of significance, most likely because of low power. Only a handful of AZD1222 recipients were SARS-CoV-2 seropositive at baseline, limiting conclusions about previously exposed vaccinees. A significant rise in spike-specific TCR breadth and depth was observed after two AZD1222 doses relative to day 0 and relative to MenACWY recipients. CD4 TCRs associated with the vaccine covered the entire spike protein, and the dominant responses were in regions 160-218 and 743-854.

The CDR3 measures 14 amino acids from cysteine to phenylalanine. The DNA shown is the 42-base CDR3, in frame from base 1. V was cut back by 3 bases and J by 3 bases, leaving a gap of 11 bases between them. In the germline V gene, CDR1 corresponds to SQVTM and CDR2 to ANQGSEA. This sample's time point label indicates: baseline before first vaccination. Reading the label with the study, this specimen's treatment or condition is: meningococcal conjugate vaccine given as trial control. Vaccinee samples came from UK trials COV001 and COV002, including a single-blind randomized controlled phase 2/3 trial of AZD1222 (ChAdOx1 nCoV-19) in healthy adults. For TCRbeta chain sequencing, PBMC samples were collected from trial participants at day 0 and at day 28 after the second dose. About this clone: What this receptor recognizes is not known. No base quality information exists; no much larger clone differs at one position.

The CDR3 regions of human TCRbeta chains were analyzed by immunosequencing. In the source study's methods: Repertoire TCRs were matched against a reference library of SARS-CoV-2-specific TCRs generated with the MIRA antigen-specificity platform. Breadth was defined as the fraction of unique TCRs that were SARS-CoV-2-associated. Depth was defined as the fraction of total T cells that were SARS-CoV-2-associated. Using the MIRA data, each spike-specific TCR was assigned both to the spike region to which the TCR was reactive and to a CD4 or CD8 class. Log10-transformed breadth and depth values were compared by one-way ANOVA with Sidak's multiple comparisons tests. The clones in this table, taken by TCRdb from immuneACCESS, are in-frame only. Not every clone is retained; where verified, under half of the shortfall comes from an unresolved V gene, and the cause of the rest is unknown. The V and J calls and clone size were taken over from that table, and D and trimming were inferred from the DNA. The sample includes more than 140,000 clones, with approximately 90% observed a single time. Roughly 3.5% of the sample rests with the top ten.

Here the chain combines TRBV29-1 and TRBJ2-2; a confident D gene designation cannot be given. The sequence was obtained from an adult in good health. Sequencing used peripheral blood, obtained on day 0 of MenACWY control vaccination. The sequence in DNA is TGCAGCGTTGAGGGGATCGGCGACACCGGGGAGCTGTTTTTT. Protein translation: CSVEGIGDTGELFF.